What follows are 29 T cell receptor beta chains derived from one specimen sequenced in a study of blood T cell repertoires in COVID-19. Libraries were prepared by immunoSEQ multiplex PCR; TCRdb keeps only in-frame clonotypes and omits some of them. The sample shows 230,000 or so clones, roughly 80% of them seen only once. Sequencing used peripheral blood. These receptors were taken from a human donor in a cohort sampled during active COVID-19.

Concerning this clone itself: The sample carries other DNA sequences with the same CDR3. The chain couples TRBV28 to TRBJ2-7; TRBD1 matches 7 bases. The germline gives CDR1 MDHEN, CDR2 SYDVKM. This CDR3 contains 14 residues. The J segment lost 7 bases and the V segment lost 2 bases, leaving 8 bases of the junction unmatched. CDR3 protein: CASSLNPQGREQYF. DNA of the CDR3: TGTGCCAGCAGTTTAAACCCACAGGGGCGGGAGCAGTACTTC.

The V and J genes are TRBV5-4 and TRBJ1-5; possible D gene TRBD1, 5 bases. The CDR3 runs to 15 residues. CDR1 is SGHNT, CDR2 YYREEE, per germline (reference sequence). The V and J ends lost 0 bases and 6 bases respectively, with 13 bases between them. CDR3 sequence: CASSLGGEMGQPQHF. CDR3 DNA: TGTGCCAGCAGCTTGGGGGGGGAGATGGGTCAGCCCCAGCATTTT.

This clone appeared many times. The CDR3 DNA sequence: TGTGCCAGCAGTTTATCCAGCGGGAGAACCTACGAGCAGTACTTC. Translated, it gives CASSLSSGRTYEQYF. The chain employs TRBV27 and TRBJ2-7, with 8 positions matching TRBD2. The V segment lost 0 bases and the J segment 2 bases; nucleotides outside the gene matches: 3. CDR3 length: 15 residues. Germline loops: CDR1 MNHEY, CDR2 SMNVEV (reference sequence).

The V call is TRBV9, the J call TRBJ2-3, with 7 bases fitting TRBD2. CDR1 is SGDLS and CDR2 is YYNGEE in the germline V gene. The CDR3 extends over 17 amino acids. J gave up 0 bases and V 0 bases, and 7 bases lay outside the gene matches. CDR3 nucleotides: TGTGCCAGCAGCGTAGAAATTGGAGCGGGAAGCACAGATACGCAGTATTTT. This codes for CASSVEIGAGSTDTQYF.

The V call is TRBV29-1, the J call TRBJ1-2; weak D call: TRBD1 (5 bases). Germline V gene sequence: CDR1 SQVTM, CDR2 ANQGSEA. The CDR3 extends over 13 amino acids. V lost 5 bases and J 0 bases, leaving 10 bases between the germline ends. The CDR3 loop reads CSVSRDANYGYTF. For the CDR3, the DNA is TGCAGCGTTTCCAGGGATGCTAACTATGGCTACACCTTC.

This rearrangement joins TRBV6-5 to TRBJ1-4; perhaps TRBD1 as D (6 bases). The CDR3 consists of 14 residues. V was cut by 5 bases and J by 3 bases, with 10 bases left in between. Germline-derived CDR1 and CDR2 are MNHEY and SVGAGI. CDR3 DNA sequence: TGTGCCAGCAGTACAGGGCGGGCTAATGAAAAACTGTTTTTT. This codes for CASSTGRANEKLFF.

The count of this clone is one. The rearrangement uses TRBV28 and TRBJ2-3; 12 bases line up with TRBD2. Germline loops: CDR1 MDHEN, CDR2 SYDVKM. The V gene end was trimmed by 6 bases and the J gene end by 7 bases; junction bases not matched to a gene: 5. The CDR3 consists of 14 residues. Written as DNA, the CDR3 is TGTGCCAGCAGGACTAGCGGGAGCGTCAATACGCAGTATTTT. Its protein product is CASRTSGSVNTQYF. Together with reference TRBV28 and TRBJ2-3, the CDR3 gives the full variable domain: DVKVTQSSRYLVKRTGEKVFLECVQDMDHENMFWYRQDPGLGLRLIYFSYDVKMKEKGDIPEGYSVSREKKERFSLILESASTNQTSMYLCASRTSGSVNTQYFGPGTRLTVL.

The V gene is TRBV5-1, the J gene TRBJ2-3, with a possible D match to TRBD2 (6 bases). Germline V gene lookup returns CDR1 SGHRS and CDR2 YFSETQ. The CDR3 sequence is 14 residues long. The germline V and J ends were trimmed by 3 bases and 6 bases, with 14 bases remaining between them. CDR3 DNA sequence: TGCGCCAGCAGCTGGGGGGAGATTACGGATACGCAGTATTTT. This gives the protein CASSWGEITDTQYF.

This clone appeared a single time. The CDR3 bases are TGTGCCAGCAGCTTAGTTGCGGGAGGGGCCACAGATACGCAGTATTTT. Residues: CASSLVAGGATDTQYF. The chain couples TRBV11-2 to TRBJ2-3; 9 bases map to TRBD2. This CDR3 has 16 amino acids. Per germline, CDR1 SGHAT and CDR2 FQNNGV. V lost 1 base and J lost 2; bases outside the gene matches: 4.

J is TRBJ2-3 and V is TRBV24-1; 9 bases map to TRBD1. The germline gives CDR1 KGHDR, CDR2 SFDVKD. The CDR3 has 15 residues. The V and J ends lost 4 bases and 3 bases, in that order; junction bases with no gene match: 4. DNA for the CDR3: TGTGCCACCAGTGAACAGGGGGCCCTGACAGATACGCAGTATTTT. Translating gives CATSEQGALTDTQYF.

The chain joins TRBV5-4 to TRBJ2-7; 10 bases map to TRBD2. CDR1 is SGHNT and CDR2 is YYREEE in the germline V gene (reference sequence). This CDR3 has 17 residues. Trimming took 2 bases from V and 5 from J; bases not matched to a gene: 13. The DNA for the CDR3 is TGTGCCAGCAGCTTTCGACTAGCGGGTGGGTTGTACCACGAGCAGTACTTC. Translated, it gives CASSFRLAGGLYHEQYF.

The gene calls are TRBV27 and TRBJ2-5, with 8 bases lining up with TRBD2. In germline, CDR1 is MNHEY, CDR2 SMNVEV (reference sequence). V lost 5 bases to trimming and J lost 5 bases; unmatched junction nucleotides: 13. The CDR3 extends over 16 amino acids. The CDR3 sequence is CASSPPGLEGGETQYF. In DNA, the CDR3 is TGTGCCAGCAGTCCCCCGGGACTAGAGGGGGGGGAGACCCAGTACTTC.

V gene TRBV6-5 combines with J gene TRBJ1-1; maybe TRBD1 (5 bases). CDR1 is MNHEY, CDR2 SVGAGI, per germline. The CDR3 length is 13 residues. The ends were cut back, 7 bases at V and 4 bases at J, with 13 bases in the middle. CDR3 residues: CASKVRVGTEAFF. In DNA, the CDR3 is TGTGCCAGCAAGGTCAGGGTAGGCACTGAAGCTTTCTTT.

In this sample, this clone turned up a few times. The chain couples TRBV11-2 to TRBJ1-5; no reliable D call. Germline loops: CDR1 SGHAT, CDR2 FQNNGV. The CDR3 is made up of 14 amino acids. The V end was cut by 0 bases, the J end by 1 base, with 4 bases between. The CDR3 reads CASSLDLSNQPQHF. CDR3 DNA: TGTGCCAGCAGCTTAGATCTAAGCAATCAGCCCCAGCATTTT.

In this sample, this clone turned up a few times. The chain has TRBV27 and TRBJ2-7; TRBD1 agrees at 7 bases. Per germline, CDR1 MNHEY and CDR2 SMNVEV (reference sequence). V lost 10 bases and J lost 5; bases outside the gene matches: 5. The CDR3 has 11 residues. CDR3 loop: CATVTGHEQYF. DNA of the CDR3: TGTGCCACTGTGACAGGGCACGAGCAGTACTTC.

The chain recombines TRBV5-1 with TRBJ1-2, with 9 bases fitting TRBD1. Germline loops: CDR1 SGHRS, CDR2 YFSETQ. The CDR3 sequence is 15 residues long. Trimming at V came to 0 bases and at J to 8 bases, leaving 8 bases not matched to a gene. The CDR3 nucleotides are TGCGCCAGCAGCTTGGAGGCCACAGGGGGCCGAGGCTACACCTTC. It encodes CASSLEATGGRGYTF.

The chain joins TRBV18 to TRBJ2-5, with 7 bases identical to TRBD1. From germline, CDR1 is KGHSH and CDR2 LQKENI. The CDR3 runs 14 residues. Germline trimming cut 5 bases from V and 3 bases from J; bases unmatched to any gene: 6. CDR3: CASSITGTEETQYF. CDR3 bases: TGTGCCAGCTCAATCACCGGGACAGAAGAGACCCAGTACTTC.

This clone was seen only a few times. V and J are TRBV6-2 or TRBV6-3 and TRBJ2-7, with 7 positions matching TRBD1. V lost 1 base to trimming and J lost 5 bases; unmatched junction nucleotides: 11. The CDR3 covers 16 residues. The germline gives CDR1 MNHEY, CDR2 SVGEGT. CDR3 nucleotides: TGTGCCAGCAGTTACTGGACAGGCCGTAATCGGGACGAGCAGTACTTC. Its translation is CASSYWTGRNRDEQYF.

This chain links TRBV6-6 with TRBJ1-3, with TRBD1 identical over 7 bases. V lost 6 bases to trimming and J lost 2 bases; unmatched junction nucleotides: 4. Germline CDR1 reads MNHNY; CDR2 reads SVGAGI (reference sequence). The CDR3 runs to 14 residues. CDR3 nucleotides: TGTGCCAGCAGGTCCGGGACAGCTGGAAACACCATATATTTT. It codes for CASRSGTAGNTIYF.

The chain is built from TRBV5-1 and TRBJ1-2, with D possibly matching TRBD1 (5 bases). The CDR3 sequence is 13 residues long. The V gene lost 0 bases and the J gene lost 3 bases, with 6 bases spanning the gap. Germline V gene lookup returns CDR1 SGHRS and CDR2 YFSETQ. This chain's CDR3 is CASSLGGYYGYTF. In DNA form, the CDR3 reads TGCGCCAGCAGCTTGGGGGGCTACTATGGCTACACCTTC.

The genes are TRBV4-3 and TRBJ1-2; a possible D gene is TRBD1 (6 bases). The V end lost 8 bases, the J end lost 2 bases, and 12 bases lay between the germline ends. The CDR3 is 13 amino acids. Per the germline V gene, CDR1 is LGHNA and CDR2 is YSLEER. CDR3 in amino acids: CASGFTGNYGYTF. In nucleotides, the CDR3 is TGCGCCAGCGGTTTTACAGGGAACTATGGCTACACCTTC.

The genes are TRBV6-5 and TRBJ2-7; D is ambiguous. This CDR3 region has 16 residues. Trimming stripped 0 bases from V and 2 bases from J, with 14 bases between. Germline V gives CDR1 MNHEY, CDR2 SVGAGI. Here the CDR3 DNA reads TGTGCCAGCAGTTACTCGTTTACAGACCGTGCCTACGAGCAGTACTTC. It specifies CASSYSFTDRAYEQYF.

The gene calls are TRBV28 and TRBJ2-2, with D possibly matching TRBD1 (6 bases). V was clipped by 5 bases and J by 6 bases, with 13 bases between them. This CDR3 is built from 14 residues. The germline gives CDR1 MDHEN, CDR2 SYDVKM. Here the CDR3 reads CASSDPPGAGELFF. CDR3 nucleotide sequence: TGTGCCAGCAGTGACCCACCAGGGGCCGGGGAGCTGTTTTTT.

This clone appeared a few times. This chain uses TRBV9 with TRBJ1-5; 7 bases are a match to TRBD1. V was clipped by 4 bases and J by 7 bases; unmatched bases: 11. CDR3 length: 15 residues. CDR1 and CDR2 (germline): SGDLS, YYNGEE. The CDR3 sequence: CASSPTPTGEQPQHF. In DNA, the CDR3 is TGTGCCAGCAGCCCGACCCCCACAGGGGAACAGCCCCAGCATTTT. The whole variable domain, remainder taken from reference TRBV9 and TRBJ1-5, is DSGVTQTPKHLITATGQRVTLRCSPRSGDLSVYWYQQSLDQGLQFLIQYYNGEERAKGNILERFSAQQFPDLHSELNLSSLELGDSALYFCASSPTPTGEQPQHFGDGTRLSIL.

This chain joins TRBV6-6 and TRBJ1-2; 7 nucleotides align to TRBD1. Germline V gives CDR1 MNHNY, CDR2 SVGAGI (reference sequence). V shed 6 bases, J shed 5 bases, and the junction held 6 bases outside the gene matches. The CDR3 is made up of 13 amino acids. The CDR3 coding sequence is TGTGCCAGCAGACCTGACAGGGTGTATGGCTACACCTTC. It encodes CASRPDRVYGYTF.

The DNA for the CDR3 is TGTGCCAGCAGCTCCCTACTAGCGGGAGGAGTTCAAGAGACCCAGTACTTC. It yields the protein CASSSLLAGGVQETQYF. The chain recombines TRBV7-2 with TRBJ2-5; 12 nucleotides line up with TRBD2. Germline V gene data show CDR1 as SGHTA and CDR2 as FQGNSA. This CDR3 is built from 17 residues. Germline trimming cut 4 bases from V and 2 bases from J; bases unmatched to any gene: 8.

The chain couples TRBV27 to TRBJ1-2; no reliable D call. Trimming removed 6 bases from V and 7 bases from J, with 24 bases in between. This CDR3 is 16 amino acids long. Germline CDR1 MNHEY, CDR2 SMNVEV (reference sequence). The CDR3 coding sequence is TGTGCCAGCAGCCCCTTGACTCCCAATGACCCGGGTGGCTACACCTTC. Encoded protein: CASSPLTPNDPGGYTF.

The chain links TRBV11-3 to TRBJ2-2; TRBD2 aligns across 10 bases. CDR1 and CDR2 (germline): SGHNT, YENEEA. J was trimmed by 7 bases and V by 5 bases; bases with no gene match: 10. CDR3 size: 16 residues. DNA of the CDR3: TGTGCCAGCAGCAGAGGTAGACTAGCGGGCGGCGGGGAGCTGTTTTTT. It encodes CASSRGRLAGGGELFF.

The gene calls are TRBV7-9 and TRBJ2-7; a weak D match, TRBD1 (6 bases). V lost 2 bases, J lost 7 bases, and 6 bases lay in between. CDR3 length: 11 amino acids. Germline V gene sequence: CDR1 SEHNR, CDR2 FQNEAQ (reference sequence). The CDR3 spells CASSLQGEQYF. The CDR3 DNA reads TGTGCCAGCAGCTTACAGGGGGAGCAGTACTTC.